The 32 T cell receptor beta chains presented below share a single source sample, sequenced in a study of prognosis after radiotherapy for stage I lung cancer. Starting from genomic DNA, TCR beta CDR3 was amplified through two-round multiplex PCR. The first round of PCR was done with primers that matched each TRBV and TRBJ gene. TCRdb used MiXCR to reprocess the multiplex PCR reads, holding one entry per CDR3 protein. The sample yields around 51,000 distinct CDR3 sequences, less than 35% seen once. Sequenced here: PBMCs, sampled before or after stereotactic body radiation therapy (not recorded which). The source is a donor at least 50 years old with non-small cell lung cancer.

The chain recombines TRBV24-1 with TRBJ2-1; TRBD2 matches 11 bases. The CDR3 totals 15 residues. The junction had 0 bases not matched to a gene; V was cut back by 0 bases and J by 6 bases. From germline, CDR1 is KGHDR and CDR2 SFDVKD. Written as DNA, the CDR3 is TGTGCCACCAGTGATTTGGGACTAGCGGGCAATGAGCAGTTCTTC. Protein product: CATSDLGLAGNEQFF.

In this sample, this clonotype turned up many times. The V gene is TRBV10-3, the J gene TRBJ2-1; maybe TRBD1 (6 bases). The CDR3 has 12 residues. CDR1 and CDR2 (germline): ENHRY, SYGVKD. The germline V and J ends were trimmed by 9 bases and 3 bases, with 9 bases remaining between them. CDR3 sequence (DNA): TGTGCCATGGGGGCCGTCTACAATGAGCAGTTCTTC. This sequence encodes CAMGAVYNEQFF.

A remark on this clonotype: Being one base from a much bigger clone, this may be a read error. The chain recombines TRBV29-1 with TRBJ1-3, with D tentatively TRBD1 (5 bases). The V gene lost 7 bases and the J gene lost 4 bases, with 17 bases spanning the gap. Germline V gene lookup returns CDR1 SQVTM and CDR2 ANQGSEA. There are 14 residues in the CDR3. The CDR3 here is CSAATGGYGNTIYF. The CDR3 DNA reads as TGCAGCGCTGCAACAGGTGGTTACGGAAACACCATATATTTT. The full variable domain, with the rest looked up from reference TRBV29-1 and TRBJ1-3, is SAVISQKPSRDICQRGTSLTIQCQVDSQVTMMFWYRQQPGQSLTLIATANQGSEATYESGFVIDKFPISRPNLTFSTLTVSNMSPEDSSIYLCSAATGGYGNTIYFGEGSWLTVV.

There are many counts of this clonotype. The CDR3 here is CATSLGGYEQYF. The DNA for the CDR3 is TGTGCCACCTCGTTGGGGGGCTACGAGCAGTACTTC. This rearrangement joins TRBV28 to TRBJ2-7, with D possibly TRBD2 on 6 matching bases. CDR3 length equals 12 residues. V lost 10 bases to trimming and J lost 3 bases, with 13 bases between them. The germline V gene encodes CDR1 MDHEN and CDR2 SYDVKM.

This clonotype has a count of ten or more. V usage is TRBV2 and J usage is TRBJ1-2; D not resolved. The CDR3 runs 13 residues. V lost 1 base to trimming and J lost 3 bases, with 6 bases between them. The germline V gene has CDR1 SNHLY and CDR2 FYNNEI. DNA of the CDR3: TGTGCCAGCAGTGAAGGGGAACACTATGGCTACACCTTC. It is translated as CASSEGEHYGYTF.

This clonotype showed up many times. The rearrangement joins TRBV7-2 to TRBJ1-6; D might be TRBD1 (5 bases). V shed 3 bases and J shed 7 bases, with 10 bases lying between them. CDR1 is SGHTA and CDR2 is FQGNSA in the germline V gene. The CDR3 contains 14 residues. The CDR3 sequence is CASSFGTPNSPLHF. DNA for the CDR3: TGTGCCAGCAGCTTCGGGACTCCGAATTCACCCCTCCACTTT.

At least ten counts were recorded for this clonotype. The chain employs TRBV7-8 and TRBJ1-1, with a tentative D call TRBD1 (5 bases). The germline V gene has CDR1 SGHVS and CDR2 FQNEAQ. The CDR3 covers 14 residues. The V end was cut by 0 bases, the J end by 10 bases, with 15 bases between. As DNA, the CDR3 is TGTGCCAGCAGCTTAGCCAGGGAGGTAACCGGAGCTTTCTTT. It is translated as CASSLAREVTGAFF.

In regard to this clonotype: A far larger clone differs by one base, so this is likely a read error. This chain connects TRBV6-1 to TRBJ1-2, with D possibly TRBD1 on 6 matching bases. V was clipped by 10 bases and J by 1 base, with 10 bases between them. The CDR3 contains 12 residues. Germline loops: CDR1 MNHNS, CDR2 SASEGT. In nucleotides, the CDR3 is TGTGCCATAGTGGACAGTAACTATGGCTACACCTTC. Protein product: CAIVDSNYGYTF.

This clonotype occurred many times. V gene TRBV5-1 combines with J gene TRBJ2-3, with D possibly matching TRBD2 (5 bases). Per the germline V gene, CDR1 is SGHRS and CDR2 is YFSETQ. The CDR3 length is 14 residues. V was cut by 0 bases and J by 6 bases, with 11 bases left in between. CDR3 in DNA: TGCGCCAGCAGCTTGGGGGAGATCAGCGATACGCAGTATTTT. It specifies CASSLGEISDTQYF. Using reference TRBV5-1 and TRBJ2-3 for the parts outside the CDR3, the full variable domain is KAGVTQTPRYLIKTRGQQVTLSCSPISGHRSVSWYQQTPGQGLQFLFEYFSETQRNKGNFPGRFSGRQFSNSRSEMNVSTLELGDSALYLCASSLGEISDTQYFGPGTRLTVL.

This clonotype was seen ten or more times. This clone may be a read error of a much larger clone one base away. V is TRBV7-2 and J is TRBJ2-3; 10 positions agree with TRBD2. CDR1 SGHTA and CDR2 FQGNSA come from the germline V gene. J gave up 4 bases and V 5 bases, and 15 bases lay outside the gene matches. This CDR3 is 18 amino acids long. CDR3 amino acids: CASSPQGASSGRADTQYF. For the CDR3, the DNA is TGTGCCAGCAGCCCGCAAGGTGCGTCTAGCGGGAGAGCAGATACGCAGTATTTT.

As concerns this clonotype: At one of its ends the junction is not consistent with the germline gene, which may arise from a read error. J is TRBJ2-2 and V is TRBV6-1; tentatively, D is TRBD2 (5 bases). This CDR3 is 16 amino acids long. Germline-derived CDR1 and CDR2 are MNHNS and SASEGT. This chain's CDR3 is CASSDSVQWNIGDLFF. The CDR3 DNA follows: TGTGCCAGCAGTGACTCCGTACAGTGGAACATCGGGGATCTGTTTTTT.

There are many counts of this clonotype. The chain employs TRBV5-1 and TRBJ1-4; a weak D match, TRBD1 (5 bases). The V end was cut by 4 bases, the J end by 2 bases, with 12 bases between. The CDR3 covers 15 residues. Germline lookup yields CDR1 SGHRS and CDR2 YFSETQ. The CDR3 reads CASSLLRGTNEKLFF. The CDR3 DNA sequence: TGCGCCAGCAGCCTGCTGAGGGGCACTAATGAAAAACTGTTTTTT.

This clonotype was recorded many times. V and J are TRBV7-3 and TRBJ2-3; D not resolved. Germline V gene sequence: CDR1 SGHTA, CDR2 FQGTGA. The CDR3 is 13 residues long. The V gene lost 0 bases and the J gene lost 5 bases, with 6 bases spanning the gap. The CDR3 coding sequence is TGTGCCAGCAGCTTAACGTCAGTAGATACGCAGTATTTT. This encodes CASSLTSVDTQYF.

As regards this clonotype: This likely came from a read error, as a far larger clone is one base away. The gene calls are TRBV6-1 and TRBJ2-2; no clear D. Germline-derived CDR1 and CDR2 are MNHNS and SASEGT. The CDR3 has 13 residues. The CDR3 coding sequence is TGTGCCAGAAGTGACTGGGGCACCGGGGAGCTGTTTTTT. Amino acid sequence: CARSDWGTGELFF.

This clonotype has ten or more counts. The chain uses TRBV28 and TRBJ2-7; D is uncertain. Germline CDR1 is MDHEN and CDR2 is SYDVKM. CDR3 length: 15 amino acids. V was trimmed by 5 bases and J by 0 bases, leaving 14 bases between them. CDR3 sequence (DNA): TGTGCCAGCAGTAATCAGAAGGACCTCTCCTACGAGCAGTACTTC. Protein: CASSNQKDLSYEQYF.

The chain uses TRBV6-1 and TRBJ2-7, with 7 positions matching TRBD1. V lost 4 bases to trimming and J lost 6 bases; unmatched junction nucleotides: 12. This CDR3 spans 15 amino acids. CDR1 MNHNS and CDR2 SASEGT come from the germline V gene. This CDR3 reads CASSGSVQGSSEQYF. CDR3 in DNA: TGTGCCAGCAGTGGTTCGGTACAGGGGAGCAGCGAGCAGTACTTC.

This clonotype was seen only a few times. The germline gene is not matched at one end of the junction; a read error may be the cause. This chain uses TRBV20-1 with TRBJ2-2, with D possibly being TRBD2 (6 bases). Germline V gene lookup returns CDR1 DFQATT and CDR2 SNEGSKA (reference sequence). The CDR3 runs to 15 residues. For the CDR3, the DNA is TGCAGTGCTAGAGATACTAGCCCGAACAACGGGGAGCTGTTTTTT. Protein product: CSARDTSPNNGELFF.

The gene calls are TRBV5-1 and TRBJ2-3, with D unclear. The germline V gene has CDR1 SGHRS and CDR2 YFSETQ. V was trimmed by 2 bases and J by 6 bases, leaving 16 bases between them. The CDR3 spans 15 residues. The chain's CDR3 is CASSFRAAVTDTQYF. The CDR3 bases are TGCGCCAGCAGCTTCCGGGCCGCAGTGACTGATACGCAGTATTTT.

This clonotype was counted ten times or more. V is TRBV6-2 or TRBV6-3 and J is TRBJ2-5, with D maybe TRBD1 (7 bases). The CDR3 totals 17 residues. V lost 6 bases to trimming and J lost 2 bases, with 22 bases between them. CDR1 is MNHEY, CDR2 SVGEGT, per germline. The CDR3 loop reads CASSPLTTGRTQETQYF. DNA of the CDR3: TGTGCCAGCAGCCCCTTAACGACAGGGAGGACTCAAGAGACCCAGTACTTC.

The chain is built from TRBV7-2 and TRBJ2-5, with D possibly being TRBD1 (5 bases). Germline V lookup: CDR1 SGHTA, CDR2 FQGNSA. This CDR3 has 14 amino acids. With 3 bases removed from V and 2 bases from J, the gap between germline ends came to 10 bases. Here the CDR3 reads CASSFQTEQETQYF. DNA for the CDR3: TGTGCCAGCAGCTTCCAGACAGAACAAGAGACCCAGTACTTC.

The chain has TRBV20-1 and TRBJ1-1, with 10 bases identical to TRBD1. V gave up 5 bases and J gave up 10 bases; unmatched junction bases: 7. The CDR3 sequence is 12 residues long. Germline CDR1 and CDR2: DFQATT and SNEGSKA (reference sequence). CDR3 DNA: TGCAGTGCTCGGTGGGACAGGGGCACAGCTTTCTTT. Its protein is CSARWDRGTAFF.

With respect to this clonotype: A much larger clone differs by one base, so this may be a read error. V gene TRBV7-2 combines with J gene TRBJ2-5; TRBD2 agrees at 10 bases. Unmatched junction bases numbered 8, after V lost 7 bases and J lost 3 bases. The CDR3 has 15 amino acids. From germline, CDR1 is SGHTA and CDR2 FQGNSA. The CDR3 protein is CASKLRLAGEETQYF. CDR3 sequence (DNA): TGTGCCAGCAAGTTGCGGCTAGCGGGAGAAGAGACCCAGTACTTC.

This clonotype showed up many times. This chain joins TRBV7-2 and TRBJ2-2; TRBD2 is a possible D gene (6 bases). Germline V gene data show CDR1 as SGHTA and CDR2 as FQGNSA. Trimming took 5 bases from V and 6 from J, leaving 13 bases between them. The CDR3 is 14 amino acids. Written as DNA, the CDR3 is TGTGCCAGCAGCCCGGGGGTTGTAGCCGGGGAGCTGTTTTTT. It encodes CASSPGVVAGELFF.

Many counts were recorded for this clonotype. The chain uses TRBV18 and TRBJ1-5, with 10 bases aligning to TRBD1. The CDR3 has 13 residues. V was clipped by 5 bases and J by 7 bases; unmatched bases: 2. Germline V lookup: CDR1 KGHSH, CDR2 LQKENI. This CDR3 is CASSGDRGQPQHF. As DNA, the CDR3 is TGTGCCAGCTCAGGGGACAGGGGACAGCCCCAGCATTTT.

The chain carries TRBV7-9 and TRBJ2-4; maybe TRBD1 (6 bases). Between the trimmed V and J ends, which lost 4 bases and 0 bases, there was a span of 22 bases. The germline CDR1 and CDR2 sequences are SEHNR and FQNEAQ (reference sequence). The CDR3 sequence is 19 residues long. CDR3 loop: CASSSNPGTLNLAKNIQYF. DNA for the CDR3: TGTGCCAGCAGCTCGAACCCCGGGACATTGAACCTAGCCAAAAACATTCAGTACTTC.

In its sample, this clonotype was seen many times. The chain combines TRBV20-1 with TRBJ2-3; 14 bases map to TRBD2. The CDR3 runs 19 residues. Germline trimming cut 6 bases from V and 4 bases from J; bases unmatched to any gene: 18. Germline V lookup: CDR1 DFQATT, CDR2 SNEGSKA (reference sequence). This CDR3 is CSAQTGTSGSGVMADTQYF. The CDR3 nucleotides are TGCAGTGCCCAAACCGGGACTAGCGGGAGCGGTGTTATGGCAGATACGCAGTATTTT.

This clonotype has a handful of counts. This sequence may be a read error, since a much larger clone differs from it by one base. The chain joins TRBV12-5 to TRBJ2-1; 10 bases are shared with TRBD2. The germline gives CDR1 LGHNT, CDR2 FRNRAP. The CDR3 has 16 residues. V shed 3 bases and J 8 bases; nucleotides not matched to a gene: 10. CDR3 DNA sequence: TGTGCTAGTGGTTTAGGGACACTAGCGGGATCGGATGAGCAGTTCTTC. Translation gives CASGLGTLAGSDEQFF.

Details on this clonotype: Given a much more abundant clone one base away, this may be a read error. Without the conserved terminal phenylalanine or tryptophan, this CDR3 likely stems from a read error. The rearrangement joins TRBV28 to TRBJ2-1; possibly TRBD2 for D (6 bases). The V gene's germline CDR1 is MDHEN and CDR2 SYDVKM. V was cut by 4 bases and J by 3 bases, with 16 bases left in between. The CDR3 runs to 16 residues. The CDR3 sequence is CASSSRRGYDYNEQFL. CDR3 DNA: TGTGCCAGCAGTTCCCGCCGGGGGTATGACTACAATGAGCAGTTCTTA.

This clonotype has ten or more counts. The gene calls are TRBV7-2 and TRBJ2-1; D unresolved. The CDR3 is 14 amino acids. Between the trimmed V and J ends, which lost 2 bases and 4 bases, there was a span of 9 bases. Germline V CDR1 and CDR2: SGHTA, FQGNSA. CDR3 sequence: CASSLLPLYNEQFF. Written as DNA, the CDR3 is TGTGCCAGCAGCTTACTGCCCCTATACAATGAGCAGTTCTTC.

This chain connects TRBV7-2 to TRBJ2-3; D assignment may be TRBD1 or TRBD2 (5 bases each). The CDR3 has 16 residues. V shed 0 bases and J shed 6 bases, with 16 bases lying between them. The germline V gene encodes CDR1 SGHTA and CDR2 FQGNSA. CDR3 region: CASSLAGDGIADTQYF. For the CDR3, the DNA is TGTGCCAGCAGCTTAGCGGGGGATGGTATCGCGGATACGCAGTATTTT.

V is TRBV20-1 and J is TRBJ2-2, with D possibly TRBD1 on 6 matching bases. Germline CDR1 DFQATT, CDR2 SNEGSKA (reference sequence). This CDR3 region has 16 residues. V was clipped by 0 bases and J by 0 bases, with 11 bases between them. The CDR3 bases are TGCAGTGCTAGAGATGCAGGGGCCGCGAACACCGGGGAGCTGTTTTTT. Protein: CSARDAGAANTGELFF.

In this sample, this clonotype turned up a few times. The chain uses TRBV7-9 and TRBJ2-5, with D hard to call. V gave up 3 bases and J gave up 1 base, with 0 bases separating them. The CDR3 loop spans 11 amino acids. CDR1 is SEHNR, CDR2 FQNEAQ, per germline (reference sequence). The CDR3, as DNA: TGTGCCAGCAGCTTCCAAGAGACCCAGTACTTC. Amino acids: CASSFQETQYF. The whole variable domain, remainder taken from reference TRBV7-9 and TRBJ2-5, is DTGVSQNPRHKITKRGQNVTFRCDPISEHNRLYWYRQTLGQGPEFLTYFQNEAQLEKSRLLSDRFSAERPKGSFSTLEIQRTEQGDSAMYLCASSFQETQYFGPGTRLLVL.